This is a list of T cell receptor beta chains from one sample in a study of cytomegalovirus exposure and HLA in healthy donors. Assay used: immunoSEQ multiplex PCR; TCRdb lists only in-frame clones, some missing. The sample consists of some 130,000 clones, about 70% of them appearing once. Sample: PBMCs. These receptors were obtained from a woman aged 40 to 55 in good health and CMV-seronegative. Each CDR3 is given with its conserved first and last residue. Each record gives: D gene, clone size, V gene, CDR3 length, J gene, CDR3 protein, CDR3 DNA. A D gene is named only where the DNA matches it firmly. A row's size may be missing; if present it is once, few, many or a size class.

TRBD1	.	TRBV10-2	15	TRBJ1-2	CASSQGAGGVYGYTF	TGCGCCAGCAGCCAGGGGGCAGGGGGCGTCTATGGCTACACCTTC
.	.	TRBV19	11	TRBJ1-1	CASTKNTEAFF	TGTGCCAGTACCAAGAACACTGAAGCTTTCTTT
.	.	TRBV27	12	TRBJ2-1	CASSPGMNEQFF	TGTGCCAGCAGCCCCGGTATGAATGAGCAGTTCTTC
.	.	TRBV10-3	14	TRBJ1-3	CAISDLAAGNTIYF	TGTGCCATCAGTGATTTGGCAGCTGGAAACACCATATATTTT
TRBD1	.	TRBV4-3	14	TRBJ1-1	CASSPTGGNTEAFF	TGCGCCAGCAGCCCTACAGGGGGCAACACTGAAGCTTTCTTT
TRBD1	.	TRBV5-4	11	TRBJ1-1	CASSNRGEAFF	TGTGCCAGCAGCAACAGGGGGGAAGCTTTCTTT
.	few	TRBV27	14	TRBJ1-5	CASSSYREDQPQHF	TGTGCCAGCAGTTCCTACAGGGAAGATCAGCCCCAGCATTTT
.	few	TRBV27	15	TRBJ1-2	CASSFTPSRNYGYTF	TGTGCCAGCAGTTTCACTCCCTCACGAAACTATGGCTACACCTTC
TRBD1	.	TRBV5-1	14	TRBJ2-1	CASSFDRDSNEQFF	TGCGCCAGCAGCTTCGACAGGGATTCCAATGAGCAGTTCTTC
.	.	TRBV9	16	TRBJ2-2	CASSVGGSWNTGELFF	TGTGCCAGCAGCGTAGGAGGGTCATGGAACACCGGGGAGCTGTTTTTT
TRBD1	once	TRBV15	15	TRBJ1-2	CATSSPMTGEYGYTF	TGTGCCACCAGCAGCCCGATGACAGGGGAGTATGGCTACACCTTC
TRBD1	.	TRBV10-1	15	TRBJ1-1	CASSESGTGITEAFF	TGCGCCAGCAGTGAGTCGGGGACAGGGATCACTGAAGCTTTCTTT
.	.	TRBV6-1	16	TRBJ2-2	CASSARRDSGTGELFF	TGTGCCAGCAGTGCTAGGAGGGACAGCGGAACCGGGGAGCTGTTTTTT
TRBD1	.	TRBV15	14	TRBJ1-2	CATSGDRGNYGYTF	TGTGCCACCAGCGGGGACAGGGGGAACTATGGCTACACCTTC
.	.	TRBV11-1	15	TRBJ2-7	CASTPSAGSGYEQYF	TGTGCCAGCACACCTTCGGCGGGGAGCGGTTACGAGCAGTACTTC
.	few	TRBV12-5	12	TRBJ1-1	CASGLVLGGAFF	TGTGCTAGTGGTTTGGTACTGGGGGGAGCTTTCTTT
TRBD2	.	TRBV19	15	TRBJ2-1	CASTREGRNHNEQFF	TGTGCCAGCACTAGGGAGGGCAGGAATCACAATGAGCAGTTCTTC
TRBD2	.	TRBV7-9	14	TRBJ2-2	CASLGGLNTGELFF	TGTGCCAGCTTGGGAGGGTTGAACACCGGGGAGCTGTTTTTT
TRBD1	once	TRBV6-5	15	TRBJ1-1	CASTPGQGLSTEAFF	TGTGCCAGCACCCCGGGACAGGGATTAAGCACTGAAGCTTTCTTT
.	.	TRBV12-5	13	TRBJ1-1	CASGPTEDTEAFF	TGTGCTAGTGGACCTACGGAGGACACTGAAGCTTTCTTT
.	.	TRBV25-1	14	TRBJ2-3	CASSERRLTDTQYF	TGTGCCAGCAGTGAGAGGAGGCTCACAGATACGCAGTATTTT
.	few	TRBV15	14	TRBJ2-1	CATSRELGRIEQFF	TGTGCCACCAGCAGAGAGTTAGGGAGAATTGAGCAGTTCTTC
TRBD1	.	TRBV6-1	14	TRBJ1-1	CASSEGRGRTEAFF	TGTGCCAGCAGTGAAGGTAGGGGGCGAACTGAAGCTTTCTTT
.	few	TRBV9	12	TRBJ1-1	CASSPGRREAFF	TGTGCCAGCAGCCCGGGGAGGCGCGAAGCTTTCTTT
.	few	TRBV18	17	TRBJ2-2	CASSPPRAGERTGELFF	TGTGCCAGCTCACCACCGCGGGCAGGGGAGAGGACCGGGGAGCTGTTTTTT
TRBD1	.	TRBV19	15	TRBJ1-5	CASSIVEGARQPQHF	TGTGCCAGTAGTATAGTCGAGGGGGCCAGACAGCCCCAGCATTTT
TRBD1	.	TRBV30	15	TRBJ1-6	CAWKPPPQGGSPLHF	TGTGCCTGGAAACCACCGCCCCAGGGGGGTTCACCCCTCCACTTT
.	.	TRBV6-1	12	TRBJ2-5	CASSERRETQYF	TGTGCCAGCAGTGAACGTCGAGAGACCCAGTACTTC
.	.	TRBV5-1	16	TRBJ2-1	CASSLGPAVSYNEQFF	TGCGCCAGCAGCTTGGGCCCAGCGGTCTCCTACAATGAGCAGTTCTTC
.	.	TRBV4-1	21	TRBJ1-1	CASSQEPVPVRGGHLNTEAFF	TGCGCCAGCAGCCAAGAACCAGTACCCGTTCGGGGGGGACACCTGAACACTGAAGCTTTCTTT
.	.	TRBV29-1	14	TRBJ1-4	CSAQGWQGNEKLFF	TGCAGCGCCCAAGGGTGGCAGGGGAATGAAAAACTGTTTTTT
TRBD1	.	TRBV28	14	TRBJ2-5	CASRPGQGWGTQYF	TGTGCCAGCAGGCCCGGACAGGGATGGGGGACCCAGTACTTC
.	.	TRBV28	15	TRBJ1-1	CASSLLGTVNTEAFF	TGTGCCAGCAGTTTATTAGGGACTGTAAACACTGAAGCTTTCTTT
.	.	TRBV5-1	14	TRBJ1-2	CASSLASGVYGYTF	TGCGCCAGCAGCTTGGCATCAGGGGTCTATGGCTACACCTTC
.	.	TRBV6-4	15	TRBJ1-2	CASSVSPDSNIGYTF	TGTGCCAGCAGTGTATCGCCTGACAGCAATATCGGCTACACCTTC
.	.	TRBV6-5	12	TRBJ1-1	CASSVQEGEAFF	TGTGCCAGCAGTGTACAGGAGGGAGAAGCTTTCTTT
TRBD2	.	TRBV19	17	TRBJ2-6	CASSITLAVSGANVLTF	TGTGCCAGTAGTATAACCCTAGCGGTCTCTGGGGCCAACGTCCTGACTTTC
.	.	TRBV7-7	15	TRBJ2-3	CASSLGQHLTDTQYF	TGTGCCAGCAGCTTAGGACAGCACCTCACAGATACGCAGTATTTT
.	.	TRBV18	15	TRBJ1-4	CASSPEGHSNEKLFF	TGTGCCAGCTCACCAGAGGGACACTCTAATGAAAAACTGTTTTTT
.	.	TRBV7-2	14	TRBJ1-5	CASSLLVRGQPQHF	TGTGCCAGCAGCTTATTGGTCAGGGGCCAGCCCCAGCATTTT
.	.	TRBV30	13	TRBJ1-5	CAWSVRRDQPQHF	TGTGCCTGGAGTGTACGGAGAGATCAGCCCCAGCATTTT